These 8 T cell receptor beta chains were all obtained from the same sample, sequenced in a study of T-cell reconstitution after alpha-beta-depleted transplantation in children. The library targeted TCRbeta and was prepared with unique molecular identifiers. TCRdb redid the calling of the PCR reads with MiXCR, one entry per CDR3 protein. This sample yields hundreds of thousands of distinct CDR3 sequences, of which more than 20% are seen a single time; around 4.8% belongs to the top ten. Sequencing was performed on PBMCs, mostly from graft donor cells, taken 360 days after TCRalphabeta/CD19-depleted stem cell transplant. These receptors were collected from a female patient aged 2-10 years who had a stem cell transplant for congenital amegakaryocytic thrombocytopenia, so the T cells may come from the graft donor.

This clonotype was seen a handful of times. The V gene is TRBV28, the J gene TRBJ2-1, with D perhaps TRBD2 (7 bases). This CDR3 contains 14 residues. Trimming cost V 8 bases and J 4 bases, with 15 bases left between them. Per germline, CDR1 MDHEN and CDR2 SYDVKM. The CDR3 DNA is TGTGCCAGCGATTCGCGGGGGCGATACAATGAGCAGTTCTTC. It is translated as CASDSRGRYNEQFF.

This clonotype was counted a few times. This chain uses TRBV7-9 with TRBJ1-2, with no clear D. CDR1 SEHNR and CDR2 FQNEAQ come from the germline V gene (reference sequence). The CDR3 covers 14 residues. V was pared by 0 bases and J by 2 bases, with 7 bases between. This chain's CDR3 is CASSLASPNYGYTF. For the CDR3, the DNA is TGTGCCAGCAGCTTAGCTTCCCCCAACTATGGCTACACCTTC.

The chain couples TRBV6-1 to TRBJ2-7; TRBD2 agrees at 12 bases. CDR1 is MNHNS and CDR2 is SASEGT in the germline V gene. With 5 bases clipped from V and 1 base from J, the junction kept 15 bases outside the gene matches. This CDR3 spans 19 amino acids. Here the CDR3 DNA reads TGTGCCAGCAGTCCTATCGGACTAGCGGGACCTGTTTTGTCCTACGAGCAGTACTTC. Amino acids: CASSPIGLAGPVLSYEQYF.

The chain links TRBV10-3 to TRBJ2-1, with 12 positions matching TRBD2. The germline gives CDR1 ENHRY, CDR2 SYGVKD. The CDR3 spans 16 residues. With 6 bases clipped from V and 3 bases from J, the junction kept 6 bases outside the gene matches. CDR3 residues: CAIRRLAGDLYNEQFF. The CDR3 region has the DNA TGTGCCATCAGAAGACTAGCGGGAGACCTCTACAATGAGCAGTTCTTC.

The rearrangement links TRBV4-2 to TRBJ2-1; D remains ambiguous. CDR3 length: 15 amino acids. V was trimmed by 6 bases and J by 2 bases, leaving 14 bases between them. Germline loops: CDR1 LGHNA, CDR2 YNFKEQ. The chain's CDR3 is CASRQRKGPYNEQFF. CDR3 nucleotides: TGTGCCAGCAGGCAACGAAAGGGTCCCTACAATGAGCAGTTCTTC.

The gene calls are TRBV28 and TRBJ2-5; TRBD2 agrees at 8 bases. V trimming: 5 bases; J trimming: 5 bases; junction bases outside the gene matches: 7. The CDR3 contains 14 residues. Germline assignment: CDR1 MDHEN and CDR2 SYDVKM. In DNA form, the CDR3 reads TGTGCCAGCAGTGAGCGGGGGCCTCGGGAGACCCAGTACTTC. This translates into CASSERGPRETQYF.

This clonotype was counted a few times. V usage is TRBV2 and J usage is TRBJ2-2, with TRBD2 matching over 11 bases. V lost 6 bases to trimming and J lost 4 bases; unmatched junction nucleotides: 4. CDR1 and CDR2 (germline): SNHLY, FYNNEI. The CDR3 is 15 residues long. The CDR3 nucleotides read TGTGCCAGCAGCTCCGGGACTAGCGGCACCGGGGAGCTGTTTTTT. Amino acid sequence: CASSSGTSGTGELFF. Supplemented by reference TRBV2 and TRBJ2-2, the full variable domain reads EPEVTQTPSHQVTQMGQEVILRCVPISNHLYFYWYRQILGQKVEFLVSFYNNEISEKSEIFDDQFSVERPDGSNFTLKIRSTKLEDSAMYFCASSSGTSGTGELFFGEGSRLTVL.

The chain is built from TRBV4-1 and TRBJ1-1; the D is unclear. Germline values: CDR1 MGHRA, CDR2 YSYEKL. This CDR3 comprises 19 residues. The V end was cut by 0 bases, the J end by 1 base, with 21 bases between. CDR3 protein: CASSQDTPNQNSWNTEAFF. The CDR3 DNA is TGCGCCAGCAGCCAAGATACCCCAAACCAGAACTCCTGGAACACTGAAGCTTTCTTT.